The next 2 T cell receptor beta chains were all read from a single sample in a study of blood T cell repertoires in COVID-19. TCRdb keeps only in-frame clones here, not all; method: immunoSEQ multiplex PCR. The sample shows some 200,000 clones, around 76% of them seen only once. Sequencing was carried out using peripheral blood. The receptors were sampled from a woman aged 45-65 years with active or convalescent COVID-19.

The chain has TRBV5-6 and TRBJ1-6; D gene unclear. V gave up 0 bases and J gave up 10 bases, with 11 bases separating them. The CDR3 runs 14 residues. Looked up from germline, CDR1 is SGHDT and CDR2 is YYEEEE. The CDR3 is CASSLDYDESPLHF. In DNA form, the CDR3 reads TGTGCCAGCAGCTTGGACTACGATGAGTCACCCCTCCACTTT.

This clone appeared a few times. The chain links TRBV6-4 to TRBJ2-1, with 9 nucleotides matching TRBD2. Per germline, CDR1 MRHNA and CDR2 SNTAGT. V lost 2 bases, J lost 4 bases, and 3 bases stayed unmatched. CDR3 size: 15 residues. The DNA for the CDR3 is TGTGCCAGCAGTGACCGAGCGGGGGGATACAATGAGCAGTTCTTC. Translation: CASSDRAGGYNEQFF.